Listed below are T cell receptor beta chains from one sample, sequenced in a study of cytomegalovirus exposure and HLA in healthy donors. Data came from immunoSEQ multiplex PCR; TCRdb stores just in-frame clones and leaves some out. In the table there are fewer than 120,000 clones, approximately 82% of which are singletons. Source material: PBMCs. Source of these receptors: a man aged 25 to 45 in good health and CMV-seropositive. Both conserved end residues are part of each CDR3. The D gene is left open where the match is weak. The listing skips clone size in some rows; elsewhere it reads once, few, many or a size class.

size	V	D	J	CDR3	DNA
-	TRBV9	-	TRBJ2-5	CASSGPRGETQYF	TGTGCCAGCAGCGGCCCTCGAGGAGAGACCCAGTACTTC
few	TRBV10-3	TRBD2	TRBJ2-1	CAIKGGGAYEQFF	TGTGCCATCAAGGGCGGGGGGGCCTATGAGCAGTTCTTC
-	TRBV11-2	-	TRBJ1-3	CASSLDLGTGNTIYF	TGTGCCAGCAGCTTAGATCTCGGGACTGGAAACACCATATATTTT
-	TRBV7-9	TRBD1	TRBJ2-2	CASSTWETGGTGELFF	TGTGCCAGCAGCACCTGGGAGACAGGGGGGACCGGGGAGCTGTTTTTT
-	TRBV19	-	TRBJ1-1	CASSIPRAGRAFF	TGTGCCAGTAGTATACCCAGGGCCGGGAGGGCTTTCTTT
-	TRBV7-2	TRBD1	TRBJ1-3	CASSYYGTAGNTIYF	TGTGCCAGCAGCTATTACGGGACAGCTGGAAACACCATATATTTT
-	TRBV28	-	TRBJ1-2	CASSSPLRGYGYTF	TGTGCCAGCAGTTCCCCCCTTAGGGGCTATGGCTACACCTTC
few	TRBV27	-	TRBJ1-5	CASSSGVGDQPQHF	TGTGCCAGCAGTTCAGGGGTCGGCGATCAGCCCCAGCATTTT
-	TRBV7-9	-	TRBJ2-5	CASGRETQYF	TGTGCCAGCGGGCGAGAGACCCAGTACTTC
few	TRBV5-8	-	TRBJ2-7	CASSLEVREVEQYF	TGTGCCAGCAGCTTGGAGGTCAGGGAAGTCGAGCAGTACTTC
-	TRBV4-3	-	TRBJ2-1	CASSQEAGEQFF	TGCGCCAGCAGCCAGGAAGCGGGTGAGCAGTTCTTC
-	TRBV9	TRBD1	TRBJ2-1	CASSVLEGATYNEQFF	TGTGCCAGCAGCGTACTCGAGGGGGCGACCTACAATGAGCAGTTCTTC
once	TRBV30	-	TRBJ2-7	CAWEDTRYEQYF	TGTGCCTGGGAGGACACCAGGTACGAGCAGTACTTC
-	TRBV15	TRBD2	TRBJ2-2	CATSRAGPGGALLGELFF	TGTGCCACCAGCAGAGCGGGGCCGGGGGGGGCCCTCTTAGGGGAGCTGTTTTTT
-	TRBV7-2	-	TRBJ2-1	CASSRGLPYSSYNEQFF	TGTGCCAGCAGCCGTGGACTCCCTTACAGCTCCTACAATGAGCAGTTCTTC
-	TRBV7-2	-	TRBJ2-7	CASSPRPGHEQYF	TGTGCCAGCAGCCCCCGACCGGGTCACGAGCAGTACTTC
-	TRBV6-1	-	TRBJ1-6	CASSDLGDNSPLHF	TGTGCCAGCAGTGATCTGGGAGATAATTCACCCCTCCACTTT
-	TRBV20-1	-	TRBJ2-7	CSALEYEQYF	TGCAGTGCCTTGGAGTACGAGCAGTACTTC
-	TRBV27	TRBD1	TRBJ2-2	CASRQGATGELFF	TGTGCCAGCAGACAGGGGGCGACCGGGGAGCTGTTTTTT
-	TRBV7-9	-	TRBJ1-3	CASSFGTDGNTIYF	TGCGCCAGCAGCTTCGGGACTGATGGAAACACCATATATTTT
-	TRBV2	-	TRBJ2-7	CASTPSSSYEQYF	TGTGCCAGCACCCCTTCCAGCTCCTACGAGCAGTACTTC
-	TRBV5-4	-	TRBJ2-7	CASSVNRPEVEQYF	TGTGCCAGCAGCGTGAATAGACCGGAGGTCGAGCAGTACTTC
-	TRBV9	-	TRBJ2-1	CASGNGGLPEQFF	TGTGCCAGCGGCAACGGGGGGCTCCCGGAGCAGTTCTTC
-	TRBV27	TRBD1	TRBJ2-1	CASSLRGQGPLGEQFF	TGTGCCAGCAGTTTGCGGGGACAGGGCCCCTTAGGTGAGCAGTTCTTC
few	TRBV6-5	TRBD1	TRBJ2-7	CASSYQGGSYYEQYF	TGTGCCAGCAGTTACCAAGGGGGCTCATATTACGAGCAGTACTTC
-	TRBV9	-	TRBJ1-2	CASSPWRELNYGYTF	TGTGCCAGCAGCCCCTGGAGGGAGTTAAACTATGGCTACACCTTC
-	TRBV6-6	-	TRBJ2-7	CASSYTDMSYEQYF	TGTGCCAGCAGTTACACCGACATGTCCTACGAGCAGTACTTC
once	TRBV6-6	-	TRBJ1-2	CASSSNTYYGYTF	TGTGCCAGCAGTTCTAATACCTACTATGGCTACACCTTC
-	TRBV19	-	TRBJ1-1	CASRLRQASEAFF	TGTGCCAGTAGACTTAGACAGGCCTCTGAAGCTTTCTTT
-	TRBV10-3	TRBD1	TRBJ1-1	CAISELTGENTEAFF	TGTGCCATCAGTGAGTTGACAGGGGAGAACACTGAAGCTTTCTTT
-	TRBV6-1	-	TRBJ2-7	CASSSLSPYEQYF	TGTGCCAGCAGTTCGCTCTCTCCCTACGAGCAGTACTTC
-	TRBV7-9	-	TRBJ2-7	CASSLPEEPYEQYF	TGTGCCAGCAGCTTACCCGAGGAACCCTACGAGCAGTACTTC
-	TRBV11-2	-	TRBJ2-1	CASSSPASYNEQFF	TGTGCCAGCAGCTCCCCCGCGTCCTACAATGAGCAGTTCTTC
-	TRBV19	TRBD1	TRBJ1-1	CATVEGTGGNTEAFF	TGTGCCACCGTAGAGGGGACAGGGGGGAACACTGAAGCTTTCTTT
-	TRBV29-1	TRBD1	TRBJ1-1	CSVSEGAGTEAFF	TGCAGCGTTTCTGAGGGGGCGGGCACTGAAGCTTTCTTT
-	TRBV27	-	TRBJ2-3	CASSFEGLLSTDTQYF	TGTGCCAGCAGTTTTGAGGGTCTTCTAAGCACAGATACGCAGTATTTT
-	TRBV19	TRBD1	TRBJ1-1	CASSINRSGQGLAFF	TGTGCCAGTAGTATCAACCGGTCAGGACAGGGGCTAGCTTTCTTT
-	TRBV7-9	-	TRBJ1-1	CASSLASTEAFF	TGTGCCAGCAGCCTAGCGAGCACTGAAGCTTTCTTT
-	TRBV6-1	TRBD1	TRBJ1-5	CASSDRPPSGQSNQPQHF	TGTGCCAGCAGTGATCGTCCTCCCTCGGGACAGAGTAATCAGCCCCAGCATTTT
-	TRBV19	TRBD1	TRBJ1-2	CASSPWDRDGYTF	TGTGCCAGTAGTCCCTGGGACAGAGATGGCTACACCTTC
-	TRBV5-4	-	TRBJ1-1	CASSLWAYTEAFF	TGTGCCAGCAGCTTGTGGGCCTACACTGAAGCTTTCTTT
-	TRBV30	-	TRBJ1-5	CAWSTLIANQPQHF	TGTGCCTGGAGCACTCTCATCGCGAATCAGCCCCAGCATTTT
-	TRBV5-5	TRBD1	TRBJ1-6	CASSSGQGQNSPLHF	TGTGCCAGCAGCTCCGGACAGGGTCAGAATTCACCCCTCCACTTT
-	TRBV7-8	-	TRBJ1-5	CASSLGGYSVNQPQHF	TGTGCCAGCAGCTTAGGAGGTTACTCGGTCAATCAGCCCCAGCATTTT
-	TRBV9	-	TRBJ2-7	CASSLASTEQYF	TGTGCCAGCAGCCTAGCTTCTACCGAGCAGTACTTC
-	TRBV5-1	TRBD1	TRBJ2-3	CASSLGQGARTDTQYF	TGCGCCAGCAGCTTGGGACAGGGGGCGCGGACAGATACGCAGTATTTT
-	TRBV7-2	TRBD2	TRBJ2-5	CASSLIPVTSGGGGGTQYF	TGTGCCAGCAGCTTAATCCCTGTGACTAGCGGGGGTGGGGGGGGGACCCAGTACTTC
-	TRBV7-8	-	TRBJ2-1	CASSLAGRNHEQFF	TGTGCCAGCAGCTTAGCTGGCCGCAACCATGAGCAGTTCTTC
-	TRBV4-3	TRBD1	TRBJ2-3	CASSQEVSGTGSADTQYF	TGCGCCAGCAGCCAAGAAGTTTCAGGGACAGGGTCAGCAGATACGCAGTATTTT
-	TRBV6-1	-	TRBJ2-2	CASSEFTSEGGELFF	TGTGCCAGCAGTGAGTTTACATCCGAGGGCGGGGAGCTGTTTTTT
few	TRBV11-2	-	TRBJ1-6	CASSLDLGGNSPLHF	TGTGCCAGCAGCTTAGATTTGGGCGGGAATTCACCCCTCCACTTT
once	TRBV6-6	TRBD1	TRBJ1-6	CASLSGGYNSPLHF	TGTGCCAGCCTCTCAGGGGGTTATAATTCACCCCTCCACTTT
-	TRBV4-1	-	TRBJ1-3	CASSQDRTVPGNTIYF	TGCGCCAGCAGCCAAGACCGGACAGTACCCGGAAACACCATATATTTT